The 13 T cell receptor beta chains given below trace back to one sample, sequenced in a study of T cell changes during pregnancy in multiple sclerosis (dated by TCRdb to between 2019 and 2020). Libraries were constructed by the immunoSEQ multiplex PCR assay. Entries here come from immuneACCESS through TCRdb and include only in-frame sequences with V and J called. Some clones fail to appear in such tables; in the studies checked, an unresolved V gene covers under half of the shortfall, and the cause of the remainder is unknown. The sample yields tens of thousands of clones; 88% were counted once. 5.5% to 6.5% of the sample is in the top ten clones. Specimen: CD8+ T cells from peripheral blood mononuclear cells, collected after pregnancy. These receptors originate from a female donor in good health, enrolled as a control in a pregnancy study.

V is TRBV27 and J is TRBJ2-7; maybe TRBD1 (6 bases). This CDR3 comprises 13 residues. Trimming cost V 6 bases and J 5 bases, with 14 bases left between them. CDR1 is MNHEY and CDR2 is SMNVEV in the germline V gene (reference sequence). The CDR3 protein is CASRGGRAHEQYF. The DNA of the CDR3 is TGTGCCAGCAGAGGGGGACGGGCCCACGAGCAGTACTTC.

This chain connects TRBV7-6 to TRBJ1-6; D is unresolved. Per germline, CDR1 SGHVS and CDR2 FNYEAQ. CDR3 length: 14 amino acids. V lost 5 bases to trimming and J lost 6 bases, with 11 bases between them. CDR3: CASSPAGVNSPLHF. The CDR3 bases are TGTGCCAGCAGCCCAGCCGGGGTTAATTCACCCCTCCACTTT.

The V gene is TRBV28, the J gene TRBJ1-1; 9 bases line up with TRBD1. Germline V CDR1 and CDR2: MDHEN, SYDVKM. Trimming took 3 bases from V and 6 from J; bases not matched to a gene: 8. This CDR3 has 15 residues. Written as DNA, the CDR3 is TGTGCCAGCAGTTTTTGGGACAGGGCGAAATCTGAAGCTTTCTTT. Protein product: CASSFWDRAKSEAFF.

The chain is built from TRBV6-4 and TRBJ2-7, with D perhaps TRBD2 (8 bases). V lost 2 bases to trimming and J lost 3 bases, with 20 bases between them. Germline V gives CDR1 MRHNA, CDR2 SNTAGT. The CDR3 sequence is 17 residues long. The CDR3 coding sequence is TGTGCCAGCAGTGACAGTAAGCGGGGGACAGAGAACTACGAGCAGTACTTC. It specifies CASSDSKRGTENYEQYF.

The rearrangement joins TRBV28 to TRBJ2-1; 7 nucleotides match TRBD1. The V segment lost 8 bases and the J segment 0 bases; nucleotides outside the gene matches: 4. The germline CDR1 and CDR2 sequences are MDHEN and SYDVKM. The CDR3 covers 14 residues. In DNA form, the CDR3 reads TGTGCCAGCGTCAGGGGGTTCTCCTACAATGAGCAGTTCTTC. It encodes CASVRGFSYNEQFF.

This CDR3 reads CASSLSIPGLAGPLDEQFF. The DNA for the CDR3 is TGTGCCAGCAGCTTAAGTATTCCGGGACTAGCGGGACCGTTGGATGAGCAGTTCTTC. This chain links TRBV7-3 with TRBJ2-1, with 13 bases lining up with TRBD2. This CDR3 has 19 residues. Germline V gene sequence: CDR1 SGHTA, CDR2 FQGTGA. V lost 1 base to trimming and J lost 8 bases; unmatched junction nucleotides: 14. The whole variable domain, filled in from reference TRBV7-3 and TRBJ2-1, reads GAGVSQTPSNKVTEKGKYVELRCDPISGHTALYWYRQSLGQGPEFLIYFQGTGAADDSGLPNDRFFAVRPEGSVSTLKIQRTERGDSAVYLCASSLSIPGLAGPLDEQFFGPGTRLTVL.

The chain recombines TRBV6-1 with TRBJ1-2; the D is unclear. The ends were cut back, 5 bases at V and 8 bases at J, with 12 bases in the middle. Germline V lookup: CDR1 MNHNS, CDR2 SASEGT. The CDR3 covers 12 residues. CDR3 DNA sequence: TGTGCCAGCAGTACCTACGTGGGCGGCTACACCTTC. Encoded protein: CASSTYVGGYTF.

The chain employs TRBV5-8 and TRBJ1-1; D possibly corresponds to TRBD1 (6 bases). The CDR3 sequence is 15 residues long. Germline CDR1 is SGHTS and CDR2 is YDEGEE. V was trimmed by 4 bases and J by 0 bases, leaving 13 bases between them. CDR3 coding DNA: TGTGCCAGCAGCCCAGCCGCAGGGGTGAACACTGAAGCTTTCTTT. Translation gives CASSPAAGVNTEAFF.

This chain joins TRBV29-1 and TRBJ1-1; the D is unclear. CDR3 length: 12 residues. The germline V gene has CDR1 SQVTM and CDR2 ANQGSEA. V lost 7 bases, J lost 0 bases, and 9 bases lay in between. CDR3 residues: CSAPGVNTEAFF. DNA of the CDR3: TGCAGCGCCCCCGGGGTGAACACTGAAGCTTTCTTT.

This chain links TRBV29-1 with TRBJ2-7; a weak D match, TRBD1 (6 bases). Germline loops: CDR1 SQVTM, CDR2 ANQGSEA. The CDR3 contains 12 residues. Trimming left V 6 bases short and J 5 bases short, with 14 bases between. CDR3 DNA: TGCAGCGTAGAACAGGGTGGTGACGAGCAGTACTTC. The encoded protein is CSVEQGGDEQYF.

The chain's CDR3 is CASSQEGTGEDTQYF. The DNA of the CDR3 is TGCGCCAGCAGCCAAGAAGGGACAGGGGAAGATACGCAGTATTTT. The chain has TRBV4-1 and TRBJ2-3; 10 nucleotides agree with TRBD1. V lost 0 bases and J lost 5; bases outside the gene matches: 2. CDR3 length: 15 residues. Germline V gene sequence: CDR1 MGHRA, CDR2 YSYEKL.

The V gene is TRBV5-6, the J gene TRBJ1-5; tentatively, D is TRBD1 (6 bases). Germline V lookup: CDR1 SGHDT, CDR2 YYEEEE. V dropped 4 bases and J dropped 3 bases, with 17 bases sitting between them. The CDR3 has 16 residues. CDR3 DNA: TGTGCCAGCAGCGGGAGTTGGGACAAGGTCAATCAGCCCCAGCATTTT. It yields the protein CASSGSWDKVNQPQHF.

V is TRBV5-6 and J is TRBJ2-1; 9 bases match TRBD2. The ends lost 1 base at V and 9 bases at J; junction bases unmatched: 14. The germline V gene has CDR1 SGHDT and CDR2 YYEEEE. CDR3 length: 17 amino acids. The CDR3 bases are TGTGCCAGCAGCTTGCTTGCATTCGCGGGGGGGATGGCTGAGCAGTTCTTC. This encodes CASSLLAFAGGMAEQFF.